The clone carrying this T cell receptor (beta chain) was observed a single time. Data came from immunoSEQ multiplex PCR; TCRdb stores just in-frame clones and leaves some out. Found here are more than 6,000 clones, around 86% of them singletons; the top ten hold roughly 2.5%. The data were obtained in a study of chemoradiotherapy in HPV16-positive cancers. Study summary: A couple of HPV16-positive patients' cells yielded candidate HPV-specific clones and common motifs.

CDR1 SGDLS and CDR2 YYNGEE come from the germline V gene. The CDR3 totals 15 residues. V was shortened by 0 bases and J by 1 base, with 10 bases between the two germline ends. Material: tumor tissue, obtained from a patient who underwent chemoradiotherapy. The genes are TRBV9 and TRBJ1-1; D unresolved. This sequence was found in a human donor with HPV-associated anogenital cancer. The CDR3: CASSVEEGTNTEAFF. In DNA form, the CDR3 reads TGTGCCAGCAGCGTAGAGGAGGGAACGAACACTGAAGCTTTCTTT.